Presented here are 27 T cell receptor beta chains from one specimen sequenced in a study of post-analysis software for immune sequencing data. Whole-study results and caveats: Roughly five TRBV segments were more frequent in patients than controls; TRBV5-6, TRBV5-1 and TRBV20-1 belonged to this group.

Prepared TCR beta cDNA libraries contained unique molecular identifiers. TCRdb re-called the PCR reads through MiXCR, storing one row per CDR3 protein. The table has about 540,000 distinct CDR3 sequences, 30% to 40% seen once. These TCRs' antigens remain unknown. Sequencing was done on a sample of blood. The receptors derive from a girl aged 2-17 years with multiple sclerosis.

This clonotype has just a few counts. The CDR3 spells CASSLRLTDTQYF. The CDR3 region has the DNA TGTGCCAGCTCACTGAGACTCACAGATACGCAGTATTTT. The chain carries TRBV18 and TRBJ2-3; the D is unclear. The CDR3 has 13 residues. V lost 4 bases, J lost 2 bases, and 7 bases lay in between. Germline V CDR1 and CDR2: KGHSH, LQKENI. Based on the CDR3 plus reference TRBV18 and TRBJ2-3, the full variable domain is NAGVMQNPRHLVRRRGQEARLRCSPMKGHSHVYWYRQLPEEGLKFMVYLQKENIIDESGMPKERFSAEFPKEGPSILRIQQVVRGDSAAYFCASSLRLTDTQYFGPGTRLTVL.

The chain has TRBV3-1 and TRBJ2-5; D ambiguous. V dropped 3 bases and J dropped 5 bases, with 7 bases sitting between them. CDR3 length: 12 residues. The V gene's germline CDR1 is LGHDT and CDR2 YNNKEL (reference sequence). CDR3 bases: TGTGCCAGCAGCCACCCGGGTGAGACCCAGTACTTC. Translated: CASSHPGETQYF.

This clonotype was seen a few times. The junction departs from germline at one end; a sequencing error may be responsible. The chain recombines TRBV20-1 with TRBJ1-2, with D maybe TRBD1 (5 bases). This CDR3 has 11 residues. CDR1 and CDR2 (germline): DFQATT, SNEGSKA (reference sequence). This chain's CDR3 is CSAGDGAGYTF. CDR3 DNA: TGCAGTGCTGGAGACGGGGCTGGCTACACCTTC.

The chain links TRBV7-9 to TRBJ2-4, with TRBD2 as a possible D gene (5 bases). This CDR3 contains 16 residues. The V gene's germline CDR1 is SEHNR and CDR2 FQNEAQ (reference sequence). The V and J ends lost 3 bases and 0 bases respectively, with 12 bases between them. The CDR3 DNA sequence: TGTGCCAGCAGCTTGGGTGGTGGACTAGCCAAAAACATTCAGTACTTC. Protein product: CASSLGGGLAKNIQYF.

The CDR3 here is CASSPGDRNYGYTF. Here the CDR3 DNA reads TGTGCCAGCAGTCCCGGGGACCGTAACTATGGCTACACCTTC. The chain uses TRBV6-4 and TRBJ1-2; perhaps TRBD1 as D (5 bases). CDR3 length: 14 residues. Germline V lookup: CDR1 MRHNA, CDR2 SNTAGT. The germline V and J ends were trimmed by 5 bases and 1 base, with 11 bases remaining between them.

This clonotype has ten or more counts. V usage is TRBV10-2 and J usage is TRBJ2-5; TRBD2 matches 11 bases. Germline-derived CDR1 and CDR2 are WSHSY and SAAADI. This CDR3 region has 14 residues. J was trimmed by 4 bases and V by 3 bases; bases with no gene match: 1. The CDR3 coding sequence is TGCGCCAGCAGTGATCTAGCGGGGGGAGAGACCCAGTACTTC. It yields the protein CASSDLAGGETQYF.

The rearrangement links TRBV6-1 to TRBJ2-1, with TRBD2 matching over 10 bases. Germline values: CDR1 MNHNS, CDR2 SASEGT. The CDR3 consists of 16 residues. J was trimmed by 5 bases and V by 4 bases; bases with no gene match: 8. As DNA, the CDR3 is TGTGCCAGCAGTGTTACCGGGACTAGCGTAAACAATGAGCAGTTCTTC. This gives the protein CASSVTGTSVNNEQFF.

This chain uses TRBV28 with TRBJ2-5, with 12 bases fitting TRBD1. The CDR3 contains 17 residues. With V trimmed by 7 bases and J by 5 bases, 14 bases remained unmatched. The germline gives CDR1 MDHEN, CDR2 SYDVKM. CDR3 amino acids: CASNVARDRGLDETQYF. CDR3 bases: TGTGCCAGCAACGTAGCGCGGGACAGGGGGCTGGACGAGACCCAGTACTTC. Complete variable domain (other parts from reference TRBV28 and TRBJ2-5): DVKVTQSSRYLVKRTGEKVFLECVQDMDHENMFWYRQDPGLGLRLIYFSYDVKMKEKGDIPEGYSVSREKKERFSLILESASTNQTSMYLCASNVARDRGLDETQYFGPGTRLLVL.

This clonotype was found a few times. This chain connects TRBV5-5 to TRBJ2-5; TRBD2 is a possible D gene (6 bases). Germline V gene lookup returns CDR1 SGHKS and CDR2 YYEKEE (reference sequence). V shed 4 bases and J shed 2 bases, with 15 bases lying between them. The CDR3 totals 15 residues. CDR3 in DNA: TGTGCCAGCAGCCACTGGGGGGATTTACAAGAGACCCAGTACTTC. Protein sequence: CASSHWGDLQETQYF.

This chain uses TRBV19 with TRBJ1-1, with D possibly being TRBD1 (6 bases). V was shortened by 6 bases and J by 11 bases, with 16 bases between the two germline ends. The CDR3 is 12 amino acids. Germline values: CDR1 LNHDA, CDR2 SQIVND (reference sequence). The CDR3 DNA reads TGTGCCAGTAGCACAGGGAGCGCGGTTGCTTTCTTT. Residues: CASSTGSAVAFF.

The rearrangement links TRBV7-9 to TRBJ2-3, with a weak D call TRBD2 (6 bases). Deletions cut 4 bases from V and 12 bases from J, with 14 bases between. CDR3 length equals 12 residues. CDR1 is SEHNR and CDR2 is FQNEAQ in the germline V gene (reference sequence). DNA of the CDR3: TGTGCCAGCAGCTCAACTAGCTTCCCCCAGTATTTT. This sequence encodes CASSSTSFPQYF.

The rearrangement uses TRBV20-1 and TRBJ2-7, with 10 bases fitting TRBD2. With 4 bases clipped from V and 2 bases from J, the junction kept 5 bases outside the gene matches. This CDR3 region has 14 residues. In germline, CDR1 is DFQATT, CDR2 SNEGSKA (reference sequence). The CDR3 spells CSANSGGYTYEQYF. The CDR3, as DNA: TGCAGTGCTAATAGCGGGGGGTATACCTACGAGCAGTACTTC.

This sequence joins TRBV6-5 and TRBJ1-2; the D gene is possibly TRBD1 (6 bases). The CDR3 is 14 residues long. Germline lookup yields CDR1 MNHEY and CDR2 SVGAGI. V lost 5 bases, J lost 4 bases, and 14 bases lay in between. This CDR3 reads CASSRLTGLYGYTF. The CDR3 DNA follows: TGTGCCAGCAGTCGCTTGACAGGCCTCTATGGCTACACCTTC.

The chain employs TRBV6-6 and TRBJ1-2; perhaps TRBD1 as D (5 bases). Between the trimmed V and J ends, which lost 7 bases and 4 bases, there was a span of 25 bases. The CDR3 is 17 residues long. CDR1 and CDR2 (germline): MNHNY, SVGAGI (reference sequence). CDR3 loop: CASIYQIQNPQGYGYTF. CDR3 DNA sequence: TGTGCCAGCATTTATCAAATACAAAACCCGCAGGGCTATGGCTACACCTTC.

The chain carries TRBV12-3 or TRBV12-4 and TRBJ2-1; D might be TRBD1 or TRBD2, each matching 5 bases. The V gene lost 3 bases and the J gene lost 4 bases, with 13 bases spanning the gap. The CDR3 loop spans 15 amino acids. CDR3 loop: CASSLYGALYNEQFF. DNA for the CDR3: TGTGCCAGCAGTTTGTACGGGGCCCTTTACAATGAGCAGTTCTTC.

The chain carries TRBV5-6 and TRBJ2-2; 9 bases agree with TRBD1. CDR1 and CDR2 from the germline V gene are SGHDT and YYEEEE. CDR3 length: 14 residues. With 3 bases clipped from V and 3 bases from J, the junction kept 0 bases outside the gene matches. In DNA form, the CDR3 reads TGTGCCAGCAGCTGGGACAGGGACACCGGGGAGCTGTTTTTT. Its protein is CASSWDRDTGELFF.

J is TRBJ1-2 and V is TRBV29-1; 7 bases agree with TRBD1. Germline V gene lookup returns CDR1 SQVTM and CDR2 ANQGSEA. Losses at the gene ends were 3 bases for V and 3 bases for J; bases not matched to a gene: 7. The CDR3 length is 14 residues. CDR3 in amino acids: CSVDRPQGDYGYTF. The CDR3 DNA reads TGCAGCGTTGATCGGCCCCAGGGGGACTATGGCTACACCTTC.

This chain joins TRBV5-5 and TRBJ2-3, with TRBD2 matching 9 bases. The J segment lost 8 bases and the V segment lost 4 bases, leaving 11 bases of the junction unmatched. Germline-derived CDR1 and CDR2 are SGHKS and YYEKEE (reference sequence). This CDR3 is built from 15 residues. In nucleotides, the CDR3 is TGTGCCAGCAGCCGCAGCGGGGGGTATGCAGGTACGCAGTATTTT. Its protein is CASSRSGGYAGTQYF.

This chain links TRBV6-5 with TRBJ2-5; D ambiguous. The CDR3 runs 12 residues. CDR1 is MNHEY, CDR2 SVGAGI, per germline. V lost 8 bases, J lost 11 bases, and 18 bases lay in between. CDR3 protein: CASLSTSNEQYF. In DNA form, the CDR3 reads TGTGCCAGCCTTTCTACCTCCAATGAGCAGTACTTC.

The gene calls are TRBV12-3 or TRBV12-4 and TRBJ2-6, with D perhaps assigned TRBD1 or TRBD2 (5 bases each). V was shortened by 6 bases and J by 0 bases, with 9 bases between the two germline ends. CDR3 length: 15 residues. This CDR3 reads CASSRGTSGANVLTF. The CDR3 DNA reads TGTGCCAGCAGCCGTGGGACCTCTGGGGCCAACGTCCTGACTTTC.

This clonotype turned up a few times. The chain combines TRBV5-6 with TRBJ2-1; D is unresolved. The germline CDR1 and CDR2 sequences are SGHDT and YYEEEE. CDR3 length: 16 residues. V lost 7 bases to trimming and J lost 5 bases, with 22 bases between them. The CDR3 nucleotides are TGTGCCAGCTCCGTCCCGGGCGCGAAGGGCAACAATGAGCAGTTCTTC. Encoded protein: CASSVPGAKGNNEQFF.

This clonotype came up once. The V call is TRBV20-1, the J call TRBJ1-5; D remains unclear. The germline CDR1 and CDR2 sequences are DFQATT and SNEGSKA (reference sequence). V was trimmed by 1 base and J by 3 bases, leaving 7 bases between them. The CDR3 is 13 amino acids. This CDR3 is CSARAGSNQPQHF. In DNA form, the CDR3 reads TGCAGTGCTAGAGCGGGATCCAATCAGCCCCAGCATTTT.

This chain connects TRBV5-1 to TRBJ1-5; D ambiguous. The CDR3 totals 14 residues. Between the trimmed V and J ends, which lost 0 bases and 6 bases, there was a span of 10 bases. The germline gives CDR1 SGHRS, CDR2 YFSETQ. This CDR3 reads CASSLGEVGQPQHF. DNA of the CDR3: TGCGCCAGCAGCTTGGGGGAAGTGGGTCAGCCCCAGCATTTT.

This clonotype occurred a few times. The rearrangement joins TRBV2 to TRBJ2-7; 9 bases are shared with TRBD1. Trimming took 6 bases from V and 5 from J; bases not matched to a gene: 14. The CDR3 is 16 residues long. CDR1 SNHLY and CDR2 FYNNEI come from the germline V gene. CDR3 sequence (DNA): TGTGCCAGCAGCCCCTGGACAGGGGTCGGGAGGAACGAGCAGTACTTC. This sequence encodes CASSPWTGVGRNEQYF.

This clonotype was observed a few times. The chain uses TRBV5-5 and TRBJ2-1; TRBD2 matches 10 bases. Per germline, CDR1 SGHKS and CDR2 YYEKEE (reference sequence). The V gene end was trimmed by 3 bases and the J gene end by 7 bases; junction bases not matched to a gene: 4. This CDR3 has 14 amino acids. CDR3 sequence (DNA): TGTGCCAGCAGCTGGGGGACTAGCGCGAATGAGCAGTTCTTC. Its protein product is CASSWGTSANEQFF.

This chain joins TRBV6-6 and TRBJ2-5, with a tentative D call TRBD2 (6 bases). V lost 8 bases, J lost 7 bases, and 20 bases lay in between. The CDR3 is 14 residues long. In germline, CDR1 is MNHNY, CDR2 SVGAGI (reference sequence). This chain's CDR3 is CASAERTAGGTQYF. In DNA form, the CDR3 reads TGTGCCAGCGCCGAAAGGACGGCCGGGGGGACCCAGTACTTC.

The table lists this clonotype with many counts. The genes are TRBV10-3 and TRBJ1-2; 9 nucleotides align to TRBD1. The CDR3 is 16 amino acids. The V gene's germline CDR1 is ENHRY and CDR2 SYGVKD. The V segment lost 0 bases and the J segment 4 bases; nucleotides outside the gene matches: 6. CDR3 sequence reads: CAISESGQGISYGYTF. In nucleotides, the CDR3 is TGTGCCATCAGTGAGTCAGGACAGGGGATCTCCTATGGCTACACCTTC.